Here is one T cell receptor (beta chain) with its context. Germline V CDR1 and CDR2: LNHDA, SQIVND (reference sequence). This CDR3 has 14 residues. Trimming pared 4 bases from V and 0 bases from J, leaving 9 bases between. The data derive from a study of blood T cell repertoires in COVID-19. Generated by immunoSEQ multiplex PCR, the TCRdb table keeps only in-frame clones and is missing some. The data contain under 200,000 clones, approximately 90% of them singletons. Material: peripheral blood. The receptor was derived from a man in his forties or fifties with active or convalescent COVID-19. V is TRBV19 and J is TRBJ1-1, with D tentatively TRBD1 (6 bases). The chain's CDR3 is CASSKDSLNTEAFF. The DNA of the CDR3 is TGTGCCAGTAGTAAGGACAGTCTGAACACTGAAGCTTTCTTT.